These 24 T cell receptor beta chains were sequenced from one sample in a study of shared clonotypes between healthy human individuals. Naive CD8 isolation took CD45RO-negative cells positively selected for CCR7 and excluded terminally differentiated effector memory CD45RA+ cells. The table came from immunoSEQ multiplex PCR; TCRdb's copy has only in-frame clones and leaves some out. In the table there are around 600,000 clones, 95% to 98% of which are singletons. Material for sequencing was naive CD8+ T cells sorted from blood. These TCRs come from a man aged 30 to 45 in good health.

A single count supports this clone. The rearrangement uses TRBV5-5 and TRBJ2-3; 7 nucleotides agree with TRBD2. The CDR3 totals 15 residues. Germline assignment: CDR1 SGHKS and CDR2 YYEKEE (reference sequence). Unmatched junction bases numbered 12, after V lost 2 bases and J lost 9 bases. The CDR3 nucleotides are TGTGCCAGCAGCTTAAGCGGGGTGTGGAGCCGCACGCAGTATTTT. Protein product: CASSLSGVWSRTQYF.

The V and J genes are TRBV29-1 and TRBJ2-1; 7 nucleotides align to TRBD1. V was clipped by 7 bases and J by 3 bases; unmatched bases: 6. The CDR3 consists of 13 residues. Germline lookup yields CDR1 SQVTM and CDR2 ANQGSEA. In nucleotides, the CDR3 is TGCAGCGCCATTCGGACAGGCTACAATGAGCAGTTCTTC. This gives the protein CSAIRTGYNEQFF.

The chain links TRBV6-6 to TRBJ2-2; D is possibly TRBD2 (6 bases). V was cut by 2 bases and J by 7 bases, with 14 bases left in between. Germline CDR1 and CDR2: MNHNY and SVGAGI (reference sequence). This CDR3 comprises 15 residues. The CDR3 reads CASSYTRGGSGELFF. In DNA, the CDR3 is TGTGCCAGCAGTTACACTAGAGGAGGGAGCGGGGAGCTGTTTTTT.

The chain combines TRBV5-6 with TRBJ2-7; 7 bases fit TRBD2. Germline trimming cut 5 bases from V and 2 bases from J; bases unmatched to any gene: 7. The CDR3 has 14 residues. CDR1 is SGHDT, CDR2 YYEEEE, per germline. The CDR3 loop is CASSAGRGPYEQYF. The CDR3, as DNA: TGTGCCAGCAGTGCGGGGAGGGGCCCCTACGAGCAGTACTTC. The variable domain in full, with the rest retrieved from reference TRBV5-6 and TRBJ2-7, is DAGVTQSPTHLIKTRGQQVTLRCSPKSGHDTVSWYQQALGQGPQFIFQYYEEEERQRGNFPDRFSGHQFPNYSSELNVNALLLGDSALYLCASSAGRGPYEQYFGPGTRLTVT.

The J gene is TRBJ2-7, the V gene TRBV6-6; a possible D gene is TRBD2 (6 bases). This CDR3 has 13 amino acids. V shed 8 bases and J shed 4 bases, with 15 bases lying between them. Germline CDR1 is MNHNY and CDR2 is SVGAGI (reference sequence). CDR3 bases: TGTGCCAGCGAGGCGGGACTGGGGTACGAGCAGTACTTC. Amino acids: CASEAGLGYEQYF.

This rearrangement joins TRBV20-1 to TRBJ2-1; no reliable D call. The CDR3 runs to 11 residues. V lost 5 bases to trimming and J lost 14 bases, with 16 bases between them. From germline, CDR1 is DFQATT and CDR2 SNEGSKA (reference sequence). The CDR3 bases are TGCAGTGCTTTAACTCGAAATCTGGAGTTCTTC. Its protein is CSALTRNLEFF.

The chain has TRBV10-3 and TRBJ2-2; 7 bases align to TRBD1. V shed 10 bases and J 6 bases; nucleotides not matched to a gene: 14. CDR3 length equals 15 residues. CDR1 and CDR2 (germline): ENHRY, SYGVKD. The CDR3, as DNA: TGTGCCACCCTTACAGGGGTCGGAGGTCCCGGGGAGCTGTTTTTT. Translating gives CATLTGVGGPGELFF.

The chain joins TRBV5-1 to TRBJ2-7; 7 bases fit TRBD1. Germline-derived CDR1 and CDR2 are SGHRS and YFSETQ. V lost 2 bases and J lost 2; bases outside the gene matches: 10. The CDR3 totals 16 residues. CDR3 nucleotide sequence: TGCGCCAGCAGCTTAGGTTTGGGGACAGCTACCTACGAGCAGTACTTC. Translation gives CASSLGLGTATYEQYF.

Note on this clone: The junction shows a germline mismatch at one end, possibly a read error. The V gene is TRBV7-7, the J gene TRBJ2-2, with TRBD1 identical over 10 bases. This CDR3 contains 17 residues. CDR1 and CDR2 from the germline V gene are SSHAT and FNYEAQ (reference sequence). The CDR3 region is CASSSSGDRGNTGELFF. CDR3 bases: TGTGCTAGCAGCTCGTCCGGGGACAGGGGGAACACCGGGGAGCTGTTTTTT.

In DNA, the CDR3 is TGCAGCGTTGATTCGGGGTTCATGAACACTGAAGCTTTCTTT. Translation: CSVDSGFMNTEAFF. The chain couples TRBV29-1 to TRBJ1-1; the D is unclear. Trimming pared 3 bases from V and 0 bases from J, leaving 11 bases between. From germline, CDR1 is SQVTM and CDR2 ANQGSEA. CDR3 size: 14 residues.

This sequence joins TRBV9 and TRBJ2-3; maybe TRBD1 (5 bases). This CDR3 region has 16 residues. The V gene lost 4 bases and the J gene lost 3 bases, with 18 bases spanning the gap. Germline V gives CDR1 SGDLS, CDR2 YYNGEE. Here the CDR3 reads CASSPPQGEETDTQYF. Here the CDR3 DNA reads TGTGCCAGCAGCCCCCCCCAGGGCGAAGAGACAGATACGCAGTATTTT. Full variable domain (rest looked up from reference TRBV9 and TRBJ2-3): DSGVTQTPKHLITATGQRVTLRCSPRSGDLSVYWYQQSLDQGLQFLIQYYNGEERAKGNILERFSAQQFPDLHSELNLSSLELGDSALYFCASSPPQGEETDTQYFGPGTRLTVL.

The rearrangement links TRBV5-5 to TRBJ2-7; 10 nucleotides align to TRBD1. Trimming cost V 7 bases and J 2 bases; bases outside gene matches: 6. The germline V gene encodes CDR1 SGHKS and CDR2 YYEKEE (reference sequence). The CDR3 is 14 residues long. The CDR3 bases are TGTGCCAGCGCCTTCGGGACAGGGGCCTACGAGCAGTACTTC. Translation gives CASAFGTGAYEQYF.

The DNA of the CDR3 is TGTGCCAGCAGCTTGGCAGGACTCGGTGATGAGCAGTTCTTC. This sequence encodes CASSLAGLGDEQFF. This chain joins TRBV5-8 and TRBJ2-1, with D perhaps TRBD2 (5 bases). The germline gives CDR1 SGHTS, CDR2 YDEGEE. Trimming took off 0 bases at V and 8 bases at J, with 12 bases between the two ends. The CDR3 loop spans 14 amino acids.

CDR3 in DNA: TGTGCCAGCAGCTTAGCTCAGGATACGGATACCTACGAGCAGTACTTC. This codes for CASSLAQDTDTYEQYF. This rearrangement joins TRBV7-6 to TRBJ2-7; no definite D call. Trimming removed 0 bases from V and 2 bases from J, with 14 bases in between. The germline gives CDR1 SGHVS, CDR2 FNYEAQ. The CDR3 is 16 residues long.

This clone was seen once. The V gene is TRBV7-9, the J gene TRBJ2-7; D is undetermined. Germline V CDR1 and CDR2: SEHNR, FQNEAQ (reference sequence). V shed 4 bases and J shed 0 bases, with 16 bases lying between them. This CDR3 is built from 16 residues. CDR3 DNA sequence: TGTGCCAGCAGCTACTCAGACGGAGAGTCCTCCTACGAGCAGTACTTC. Its protein is CASSYSDGESSYEQYF.

The chain carries TRBV7-9 and TRBJ2-3; 9 positions match TRBD2. CDR1 and CDR2 from the germline V gene are SEHNR and FQNEAQ (reference sequence). V gave up 1 base and J gave up 2 bases; unmatched junction bases: 4. The CDR3 extends over 16 amino acids. The CDR3 is CASSLGASGNTDTQYF. The CDR3 DNA is TGTGCCAGCAGCTTAGGTGCTAGCGGGAACACAGATACGCAGTATTTT.

This rearrangement joins TRBV27 to TRBJ2-7, with TRBD1 identical over 7 bases. The CDR3 runs 15 residues. Looked up from germline, CDR1 is MNHEY and CDR2 is SMNVEV (reference sequence). V lost 8 bases and J lost 3; bases outside the gene matches: 13. The CDR3 DNA follows: TGTGCCAGCTCTCGTAGGCAGGGGGTAATCTACGAGCAGTACTTC. Its protein product is CASSRRQGVIYEQYF.

V is TRBV11-2 and J is TRBJ2-2, with D uncertain. Germline lookup yields CDR1 SGHAT and CDR2 FQNNGV. V was pared by 4 bases and J by 0 bases, with 6 bases between. The CDR3 length is 14 residues. CDR3 sequence: CASSWLPNTGELFF. CDR3 nucleotides: TGTGCCAGCAGCTGGTTGCCGAACACCGGGGAGCTGTTTTTT.

The rearrangement uses TRBV6-5 and TRBJ2-1, with 8 bases aligning to TRBD2. Germline lookup yields CDR1 MNHEY and CDR2 SVGAGI. The CDR3 runs 13 residues. The J segment lost 2 bases and the V segment lost 7 bases, leaving 1 base of the junction unmatched. The CDR3 sequence: CASTGGPYNEQFF. CDR3 in DNA: TGTGCCAGCACGGGGGGGCCCTACAATGAGCAGTTCTTC.

The chain joins TRBV10-3 to TRBJ2-7; D is unclear. CDR1 ENHRY and CDR2 SYGVKD come from the germline V gene. The length of the CDR3 is 14 residues. The V end lost 2 bases, the J end lost 3 bases, and 11 bases lay between the germline ends. CDR3 DNA sequence: TGTGCCATCAGTGAGGACACAACCCGCTACGAGCAGTACTTC. Translating gives CAISEDTTRYEQYF.

This clone was counted between two and nine times. This chain joins TRBV11-2 and TRBJ1-1, with 7 bases lining up with TRBD1. Germline CDR1 reads SGHAT; CDR2 reads FQNNGV. V gave up 4 bases and J gave up 0 bases; unmatched junction bases: 5. The CDR3 spans 15 residues. DNA for the CDR3: TGTGCCAGCAGCTCCCGACAGGGCATGAACACTGAAGCTTTCTTT. This translates into CASSSRQGMNTEAFF. Drawing the rest from reference TRBV11-2 and TRBJ1-1, the complete variable domain is EAGVAQSPRYKIIEKRQSVAFWCNPISGHATLYWYQQILGQGPKLLIQFQNNGVVDDSQLPKDRFSAERLKGVDSTLKIQPAKLEDSAVYLCASSSRQGMNTEAFFGQGTRLTVV.

The DNA of the CDR3 is TGTGCCAGCAGTTTCATGAGACAGGGCCTCTCCTACGAGCAGTACTTC. It translates to CASSFMRQGLSYEQYF. The V call is TRBV27, the J call TRBJ2-7; 7 bases match TRBD1. Germline V lookup: CDR1 MNHEY, CDR2 SMNVEV (reference sequence). This CDR3 comprises 16 residues. V lost 3 bases and J lost 0; bases outside the gene matches: 8.

V and J are TRBV5-8 and TRBJ2-7, with 10 positions matching TRBD2. This CDR3 spans 14 amino acids. Unmatched junction bases numbered 3, after V lost 5 bases and J lost 1 base. Per the germline V gene, CDR1 is SGHTS and CDR2 is YDEGEE. The CDR3 DNA follows: TGTGCCAGCAGAGAACTAGCGGGGTCCTACGAGCAGTACTTC. It encodes CASRELAGSYEQYF.

The rearrangement uses TRBV10-2 and TRBJ2-3; 9 bases line up with TRBD2. The trim removed 1 base at V and 2 bases at J, leaving 4 bases unmatched. The CDR3 spans 16 residues. The germline gives CDR1 WSHSY, CDR2 SAAADI. DNA of the CDR3: TGCGCCAGCAGTGAGTGGGTAGCGGGGGACACAGATACGCAGTATTTT. It specifies CASSEWVAGDTDTQYF.